This TCR beta chain is from a study of cytomegalovirus exposure and HLA in healthy donors (dated by TCRdb to between 2016 and 2019). With respect to the entire study: An earlier analysis of several hundred of the donors reported approximately 260 Gb of sequence data and 95 million to 130 million unique TCR beta sequences obtained from 180 million or so T cells. An early release that covered about 600 HLA-typed donors contained approximately 300 gigabases of sequencing data and 85 million to 100 million unique TCR sequences. Of the 398 genotyped donors, roughly 85% fell in the genetic ancestry cluster associated with self-reported Caucasian donors. The study aimed to test whether signatures of past pathogen exposure could be identified by cataloging public T cell receptors. The T cell repertoires of roughly 660 subjects were profiled by immunosequencing and related to cytomegalovirus serostatus. Besides the first cohort of about 730 subjects, a separate validation cohort made up of 120 different subjects was used. High-throughput TCR immunosequencing, statistical association of individual TCRs with disease status, and machine learning were combined to predict cytomegalovirus infection status. In a later analysis, previously published TCR beta repertoires from 666 donors were re-analyzed and high-resolution HLA genotyping was added so that TCR occurrence patterns could be studied. Rather than drawing on any new phenotypic data, the later analysis identified candidate immune exposures from TCR beta sequences and the way those sequences occurred across donors. An earlier analysis of several hundred of the donors used high-throughput TCR beta sequencing to judge whether each TCR beta V gene segment behaved as functional or pseudogenic. Donor age, sex, ethnicity and CMV serostatus were collected together with the repertoire data. A later genetic analysis used genome-wide SNP genotypes for about 55% of the 666 donors, treating that subset as a discovery cohort. All discovery cohort repertoires had been generated using a single sequencing platform. Both class I and class II loci were covered by HLA typing, at four-digit resolution. The number of typed donors differed by locus: about 620-640 for A, B, C, DRB1 and DQB1; approximately 540 for DQA1; around 580 for DPA1; and around 490 for DPB1. Because of strong linkage in the cohort, roughly five DR-DQ haplotypes were treated as single units for association and clustering. Among 398 genotyped donors of the cohort, an average of approximately 230,000 unique TCR beta nucleotide sequences were sequenced per donor, about a sixth of them non-productive.

CDR1 and CDR2 are drawn from the germline V gene: MNHNS, SASEGT. The CDR3, from cysteine to phenylalanine, totals 14 residues. The entry retains the CDR3 DNA only, 42 bases that are in frame from base 1. The trim is 5 bases for V and 5 bases for J, with a gap of 15 bases between the germline ends. The cohort was made up of several hundred healthy bone marrow donors. At the time of sampling, every cohort member was nominally healthy, though immune exposures that went unrecorded were likely present. The donor tested CMV seropositive, placing the donor among the roughly 300 seropositive members of the cohort. Every donor gave a peripheral blood sample, and the peripheral blood mononuclear cells from that sample were used for TCR beta sequencing. Genomic DNA was extracted from the blood cell samples with the Qiagen DNeasy Blood Extraction Kit. What the study reported, not specific to this receptor: A further reported finding was that TCR beta sequences accurately predicted the HLA-A and HLA-B alleles for most subjects in the first cohort. According to the authors, the approach could potentially be generalized to other disease states and immunological phenotypes. In an earlier analysis of some 500 of the donors, most TCR beta V segments appeared in productive rearrangements about 90% or about 30% of the time, broadly matching IMGT annotations. In a later analysis, TCR association rates were found to vary across HLA loci, with the most associated TCRs seen for DRB1 alleles and the fewest for HLA-C alleles. According to a later analysis, most CMV-associated TCR beta chains appeared to be HLA-restricted, and the HLA associations seemed to be driven largely by CMV exposure. When HLA alleles, especially DR and DQ, strongly co-occurred, attributing TCR associations to individual alleles was difficult. Because the 87-base-pair reads could not distinguish some IMGT-functional V segments, including TRBV6-2 and TRBV6-3, those segments were excluded. In this cohort, only TCR beta chains were sequenced, and detectable features were limited by the absence of alpha or paired-chain data. Roughly uniform sequencing depth across donors was assumed in presence/absence analyses, although this assumption may not hold. In both the original and validation cohorts, the classifier was reported to diagnose cytomegalovirus status with high specificity and sensitivity. Compared with equally common non-associated chains, HLA-associated TCR beta chains in a later analysis were more clonally expanded and had lower generation probabilities. Across donors, most TCR sequences were observed very rarely, whereas some public TCRs were present in many individuals. In vitro tests confirmed that a few of the cytomegalovirus-associated TCR beta chains recognize cytomegalovirus antigens. A later genetic analysis associated a missense DCLRE1C variant with V-gene and J-gene trimming of TCR beta chains, and an independent cohort replicated the association. In the study, 164 TCR beta chains were listed as associated with cytomegalovirus. According to a later genetic analysis, donors in an Asian-associated ancestry cluster had fewer N-insertions in productive TCRs than the roughly 700-donor mean. Linkage disequilibrium might explain the correlated functional status among segregating V segments, but an unknown experimental factor could not be excluded. A cluster of highly shared sequence variants was judged likely to represent a technical artifact of the sequencing pipeline. Because some donors lacked HLA typing at each locus, the association tests relied only on the typed subset. CMV serostatus was the only immune exposure information available for the cohort. At a false discovery rate of 0.05, a later analysis linked some 18,000 TCR beta sequences to specific HLA alleles. Approximately 16 rarely observed V segments, including chromosome 9 orphons, were excluded from the earlier analysis of approximately 500 of the donors because counts were too low. Several of the top co-occurrence clusters appeared to be linked to parvovirus B19, influenza, CMV and Epstein-Barr virus, according to a later analysis.

Library prep was done by the immunoSEQ multiplex PCR assay. For the multiplex PCR, a mixture combining 60 forward primers for TCR Vbeta segments and 13 reverse primers for TCR Jbeta segments was used. A multiplex PCR assay on genomic DNA amplified the CDR3 region of rearranged TCR beta genes. The Illumina HiSeq System was used to sequence the amplified TCR beta libraries as 87-base-pair reads. The published analysis was carried out like this. In a later analysis, some 80 million unique TCR beta chains were counted across the 650 to 750 repertoires, and around 10 million of these chains were shared by at least two donors. To remove PCR and sequencing errors, raw reads were error-corrected and collapsed into unique sequences using a nearest-neighbor algorithm that merged closely related sequences. Alignment of CDR3 sequences to IMGT reference sequences was used to assign V, D and J gene segments. For a sequence to be retained, at least a six-nucleotide match to both a V gene segment and a J gene segment was required. A rearrangement was called productive if the CDR3 had no stop codons and remained in frame with V and J, and every other rearrangement was called non-productive. CDR3 was defined by IMGT convention, running from the second conserved V-encoded cysteine to the conserved J-encoded phenylalanine. In an earlier analysis of approximately 500 of the donors, sequences lacking an unambiguous match to a single V gene segment were excluded. In an earlier analysis of approximately 610 of the donors, V segments were called functional above 56.7% productive rearrangements and were called segregating when the between-donor standard deviation exceeded 5%. A statistical classification framework was developed to diagnose cytomegalovirus status using the catalog of TCR beta chain sequences. V and J gene assignment, in a later analysis, came from comparing TCR nucleotide sequences with IMGT/GENE-DB human TR gene sequences. In a later analysis, CDR3 sequences and most-parsimonious VDJ recombination scenarios were assigned using the TCRdist pipeline. In a later analysis, each TCR beta chain was defined by its CDR3 amino acid sequence together with its V-gene family, and reads lacking a unique V-gene family were excluded. A later analysis removed roughly 590 highly shared, low-generation-probability nucleotide sequences to deal with suspected cross-contamination and a sequencing artifact. In a later analysis, a clonal expansion index was calculated for each public chain from normalized within-repertoire ranks of inferred template counts. A later analysis computed generation probabilities with a VDJ recombination model fitted to out-of-frame rearrangements, and checked the results against IGoR. In a later analysis, TCR-TCR, TCR-HLA and TCR-CMV co-occurrence was scored with hypergeometric tests, and a repertoire-size bias correction was applied to TCR pairs. False discovery rates were estimated in a later analysis by permuting HLA or CMV assignments 20 times. In a later analysis, co-occurring TCRs were grouped using DBSCAN, and TCRdist sequence similarity was added for clustering within HLA-allele-positive subsets. Co-occurrence clustering excluded repertoires with fewer than 30,000 or more than 120,000 public chains, plus five with anomalous nucleotide sharing. TCRdb obtained this table from immuneACCESS and retained in-frame rearrangements with V and J assigned. These tables miss some clones; where compared with another copy, unresolved V genes account for less than half of the shortfall, and the remainder is unexplained. Clone size and V and J calls were adopted from that table, with D and trimming inferred from the DNA. The sample table lists over 150,000 clones, roughly 70% of them with a count of one. Less than 3.5% of the sample rests with the top ten.

In its sample, this clone was seen once. Its antigen is currently not known. There are no base qualities to consult, and no much larger clone falls within one base. The TCR comes from a woman aged 40-49 years in good health and CMV-seropositive. The V gene is TRBV6-1 and the J gene is TRBJ2-5; the D region possibly corresponds to TRBD1 (6 bases align). Material: PBMCs. The bases read TGTGCCAGCAGTAACAGGGAAATTTTTGAGACCCAGTACTTC. The resulting protein is CASSNREIFETQYF.